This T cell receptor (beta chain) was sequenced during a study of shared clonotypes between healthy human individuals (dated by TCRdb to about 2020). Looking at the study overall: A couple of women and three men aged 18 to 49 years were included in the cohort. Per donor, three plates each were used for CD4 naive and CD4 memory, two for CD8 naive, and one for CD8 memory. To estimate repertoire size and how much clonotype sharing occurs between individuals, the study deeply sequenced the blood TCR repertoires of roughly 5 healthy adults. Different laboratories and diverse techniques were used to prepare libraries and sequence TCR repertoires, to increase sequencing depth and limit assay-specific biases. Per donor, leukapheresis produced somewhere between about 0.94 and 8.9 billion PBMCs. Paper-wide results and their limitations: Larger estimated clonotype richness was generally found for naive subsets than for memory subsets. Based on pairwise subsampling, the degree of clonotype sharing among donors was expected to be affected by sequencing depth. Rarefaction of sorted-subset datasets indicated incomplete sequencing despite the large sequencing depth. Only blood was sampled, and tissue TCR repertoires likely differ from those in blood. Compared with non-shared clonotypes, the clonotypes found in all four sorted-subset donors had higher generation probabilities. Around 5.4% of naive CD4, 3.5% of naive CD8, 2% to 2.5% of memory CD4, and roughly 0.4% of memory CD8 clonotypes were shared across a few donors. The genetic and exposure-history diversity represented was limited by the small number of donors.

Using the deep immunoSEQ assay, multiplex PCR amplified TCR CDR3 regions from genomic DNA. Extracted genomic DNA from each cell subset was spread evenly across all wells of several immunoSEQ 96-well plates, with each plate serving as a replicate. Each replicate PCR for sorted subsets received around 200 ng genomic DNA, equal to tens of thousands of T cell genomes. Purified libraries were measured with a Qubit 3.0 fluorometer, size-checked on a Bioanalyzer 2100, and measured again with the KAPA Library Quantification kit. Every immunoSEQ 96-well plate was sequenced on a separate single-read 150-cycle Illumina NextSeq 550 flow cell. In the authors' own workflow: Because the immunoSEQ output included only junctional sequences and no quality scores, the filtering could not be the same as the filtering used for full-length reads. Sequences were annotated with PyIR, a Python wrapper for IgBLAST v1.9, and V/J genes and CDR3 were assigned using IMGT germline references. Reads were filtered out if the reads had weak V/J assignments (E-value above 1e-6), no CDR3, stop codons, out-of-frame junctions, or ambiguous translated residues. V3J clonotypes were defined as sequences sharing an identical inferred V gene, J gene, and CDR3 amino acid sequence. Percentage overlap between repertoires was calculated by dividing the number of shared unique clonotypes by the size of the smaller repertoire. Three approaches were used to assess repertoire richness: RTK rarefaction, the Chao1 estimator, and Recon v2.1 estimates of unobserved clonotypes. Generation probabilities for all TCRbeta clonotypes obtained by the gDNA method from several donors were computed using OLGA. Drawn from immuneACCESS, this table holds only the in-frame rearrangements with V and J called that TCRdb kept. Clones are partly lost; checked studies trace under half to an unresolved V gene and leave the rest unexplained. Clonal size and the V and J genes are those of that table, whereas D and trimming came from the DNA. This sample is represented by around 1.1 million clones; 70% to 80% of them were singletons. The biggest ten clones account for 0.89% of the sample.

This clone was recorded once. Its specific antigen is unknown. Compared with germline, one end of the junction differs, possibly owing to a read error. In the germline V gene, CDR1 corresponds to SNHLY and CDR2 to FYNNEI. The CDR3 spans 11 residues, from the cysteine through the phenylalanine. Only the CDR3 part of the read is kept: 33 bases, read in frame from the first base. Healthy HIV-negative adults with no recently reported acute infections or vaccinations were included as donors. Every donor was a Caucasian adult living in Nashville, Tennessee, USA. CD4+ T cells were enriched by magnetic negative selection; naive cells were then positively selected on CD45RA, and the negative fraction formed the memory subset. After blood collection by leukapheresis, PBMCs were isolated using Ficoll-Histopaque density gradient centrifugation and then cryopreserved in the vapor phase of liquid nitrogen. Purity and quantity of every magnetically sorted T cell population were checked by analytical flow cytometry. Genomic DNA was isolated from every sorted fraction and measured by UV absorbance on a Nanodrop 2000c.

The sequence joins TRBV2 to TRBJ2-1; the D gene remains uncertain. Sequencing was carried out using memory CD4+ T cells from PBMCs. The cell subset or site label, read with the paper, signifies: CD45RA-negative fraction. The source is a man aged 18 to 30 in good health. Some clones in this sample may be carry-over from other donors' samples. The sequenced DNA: TGCGGATGGGGCTCCTACAATGAGCAGTTCTTC. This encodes CGWGSYNEQFF.